These T cell receptor beta chains were read from a single sample in a study of cytotoxic CD8 clonotypes in ibrutinib-treated CLL. This table comes from immunoSEQ multiplex PCR, and its TCRdb copy is limited to in-frame clones, with some not included. The table has tens of thousands of clones, just over 85% seen once; the top ten hold approximately 5.4%. Specimen: PBMCs, collected before ibrutinib treatment. Every receptor here comes from a human donor with chronic lymphocytic leukemia. Each CDR3 is given with its conserved first and last residue. A D gene is named only where the DNA matches it firmly. Size values are once, few and many counts, or a class for expanded clones, and some rows have none.

D gene	V gene	clone size	J gene	CDR3 DNA	CDR3 protein
TRBD2	TRBV5-6	once	TRBJ2-7	TGTGCCAGCAGCTTGCCGGGACTAGCGGGCACCTACGAGCAGTACTTC	CASSLPGLAGTYEQYF
-	TRBV9	-	TRBJ2-6	TGTGCCAGCAGCCCAACTAATTGGGCCAACGTCCTGACTTTC	CASSPTNWANVLTF
-	TRBV21-1	-	TRBJ2-7	TGTGCCAGCACGTATAGCGGGAGGGCCAGCTCCTACGAGCAGTACTTC	CASTYSGRASSYEQYF
-	TRBV2	-	TRBJ2-5	TGTGCCAGCAGTGAAGTGGGGCAAGAGACCCAGTACTTC	CASSEVGQETQYF
-	TRBV5-8	once	TRBJ2-7	TGTGCCGGCCAACCCCGGAGGACCGGGAACGAGCAGTACTTC	CAGQPRRTGNEQYF
-	TRBV10-3	-	TRBJ2-1	TGTGCCATCAGTCAAAGACTGGAGGGTGAGCAGTTCTTC	CAISQRLEGEQFF
-	TRBV7-2	-	TRBJ2-1	TGTGCCAGCAGCTTAGCAGGTGACTCCTACAATGAGCAGTTCTTC	CASSLAGDSYNEQFF
-	TRBV5-4	-	TRBJ2-2	TGTGCCAGCAGCTTCCGGGGGGAGCTGTTTTTT	CASSFRGELFF
-	TRBV5-1	-	TRBJ2-1	TGCGCCAGCAGCTTGGACGGGAGTAGTAATGAGCAGTTCTTC	CASSLDGSSNEQFF
-	TRBV11-2	-	TRBJ2-1	TGTGCCAGCAGCTTAGCCGACGGGTACAATGAGCAGTTCTTC	CASSLADGYNEQFF
TRBD2	TRBV19	-	TRBJ2-7	TGTGCCAGTAGTTACGGGACTAGCGTACACTACGAGCAGTACTTC	CASSYGTSVHYEQYF
-	TRBV15	-	TRBJ2-1	TGTGCCACCAGCAGAATTCCAGTCCTCGATGAGCAGTTCTTC	CATSRIPVLDEQFF
-	TRBV27	-	TRBJ1-2	TGTGCCAGCAGTTATAGGCCGATCTATGGCTACACCTTC	CASSYRPIYGYTF
TRBD2	TRBV7-6	once	TRBJ2-3	TGTGCCAGCAGCCCGGGGACTAGCGGGAGAAGGACAGATACGCAGTATTTT	CASSPGTSGRRTDTQYF
-	TRBV2	few	TRBJ1-5	TGTGCCAGCAGTCCCGACGGAGGCAATCAGCCCCAGCATTTT	CASSPDGGNQPQHF
TRBD2	TRBV5-4	-	TRBJ2-7	TGTGCCAGCAGCCCCGGACTAGCGCATAGCTCCTACGAGCAGTACTTC	CASSPGLAHSSYEQYF
-	TRBV7-3	once	TRBJ2-7	TGTGCCAGCAGCTTAGGGATTGGACTTCTATACGAGCAGTACTTC	CASSLGIGLLYEQYF
-	TRBV4-1	-	TRBJ2-7	TGCGCCAGCAGCCAGCTGGACAGTTCCTACGAGCAGTACTTC	CASSQLDSSYEQYF
-	TRBV5-3	-	TRBJ2-2	TGTGCCAGAAGCTCCACTTTGAACACCGGGGAGCTGTTTTTT	CARSSTLNTGELFF
TRBD2	TRBV5-4	-	TRBJ2-5	TGTGCCAGCAGCAACCTCGATTTAAGCGGGAGTGGAGAGACCCAGTACTTC	CASSNLDLSGSGETQYF
-	TRBV19	-	TRBJ1-5	TGTGCCAGTAGTAACGGGGTTGGGCAGCCCCAGCATTTT	CASSNGVGQPQHF
TRBD1	TRBV4-2	-	TRBJ1-1	TGTGCCAGCAGCCGTCGGACAGGGGAAAACACTGAAGCTTTCTTT	CASSRRTGENTEAFF
-	TRBV5-1	-	TRBJ2-3	TGCGCCAGCAGCTTGGACCAGACAGATACGCAGTATTTT	CASSLDQTDTQYF
TRBD2	TRBV30	-	TRBJ2-1	TGTGCCTGGAGTGTACGACTAGCGGGAGGGTCCTCCTACAATGAGCAGTTCTTC	CAWSVRLAGGSSYNEQFF
-	TRBV11-2	-	TRBJ2-5	TGTGCCAGCAGCCCAACCACCGGGACGGGAGAGACCCAGTACTTC	CASSPTTGTGETQYF
TRBD2	TRBV5-1	-	TRBJ2-7	TGCGCCAGCAGCTTGGGACTAGCGGGACTATCCTACGAGCAGTACTTC	CASSLGLAGLSYEQYF
TRBD1	TRBV27	few	TRBJ2-2	TGTGCCAGCAGCCGCCGAGGGGGCGACACCGGGGAGCTGTTTTTT	CASSRRGGDTGELFF
TRBD2	TRBV19	-	TRBJ2-1	TGTGCCAGTAGGGAGGAAAGCGGGAGTGGGCCCTACAATGAGCAGTTCTTC	CASREESGSGPYNEQFF
TRBD1	TRBV11-1	-	TRBJ2-1	TGTGCCAGCAGCTTAGGATGGGACAGTCTTGACAATGAGCAGTTCTTC	CASSLGWDSLDNEQFF
-	TRBV7-3	-	TRBJ2-2	TGTGCCAGCAGCTTATATCCCGGGGAGCTGTTTTTT	CASSLYPGELFF
-	TRBV5-1	once	TRBJ2-1	TGCGCCAGCAGCTTGGACAGACGAAGCTCCTACAATGAGCAGTTCTTC	CASSLDRRSSYNEQFF
-	TRBV7-3	once	TRBJ1-1	TGTGCCAGCAGCTTACAGTCAGACAACACTGAAGCTTTCTTT	CASSLQSDNTEAFF
TRBD1	TRBV30	-	TRBJ2-7	TGTGCCTGGAGTGTAGGGGGACAGACGAGGAGGCAGAAGCAGTACTTC	CAWSVGGQTRRQKQYF
TRBD1	TRBV4-1	-	TRBJ2-1	TGCGCCAGCAGCCAAGAAGACAGGGGGCAGGATGAGCAGTTCTTC	CASSQEDRGQDEQFF